This TCR beta chain was documented in a study of T cell responses to AZD1222 COVID-19 vaccine (dated by TCRdb to the early 2020s). For the wider study: AZD1222 recipients whose second dose came at about 4 weeks and those whose second dose came at about 12 weeks were combined into one group, since spike-specific TCR depth and breadth did not differ between the two schedules. A total of 233 trial participants underwent TCR sequencing, of whom roughly 210 had received two doses of AZD1222 and approximately 25 had received two doses of the MenACWY control vaccine. Trial participants were enrolled into age subgroups of 18-55, 56-69 and 70-plus years, which contained approximately 150, 28 and 58 TCR-sequenced participants, respectively.

With respect to this clone: Its recognized antigen is unknown. Per-base quality was not reported, and no clone a single base away is much larger than it.

V and J lose 2 bases and 3 bases, and a span of 10 bases separates them. The CDR3 contains 14 residues, cysteine and phenylalanine counted. Of the read, only the CDR3 DNA is kept; its 42 bases are in frame from base 1. CDR1 and CDR2, per the germline V gene, are MNHEY and SVGAGI. What the research found in general, with its limitations: In the small 56-69-year group, the increase in depth fell short of significance, most likely because of low power. Participants were mostly white British and included more females than males, and it was suggested by the authors that clonal diversity may have been underestimated. No day 14 peak-response samples were available, so repertoires were characterized only after the peak T cell response. Conclusions about previously exposed vaccinees are limited, since just five or six AZD1222 recipients were seropositive for SARS-CoV-2 at baseline. Reportedly, almost half of the unique spike-specific TCRs recognized epitopes lying outside the regions that are mutated in the B.1.351 and B.1.1.7 variants. After two AZD1222 doses, both the breadth and the depth of spike-specific TCRs were significantly higher than at day 0 and than in MenACWY recipients. The whole spike protein was spanned by vaccine-associated CD4 TCRs, and dominant responses were seen in regions 160-218 and 743-854.

The CDR3 regions of human TCRbeta chains were analyzed by immunosequencing. Per the authors' processing: Repertoire TCRs were matched against a reference library of SARS-CoV-2-specific TCRs generated with the MIRA antigen-specificity platform. Breadth was defined as the fraction of unique TCRs that were SARS-CoV-2-associated, and depth was defined as the fraction of total T cells that were SARS-CoV-2-associated. Using the MIRA data, every spike-specific TCR was mapped to the spike region that the TCR reacted to and assigned to either a CD4 or a CD8 class. Log10-transformed breadth and depth values were compared by one-way ANOVA with Sidak's multiple comparisons tests. TCRdb holds this immuneACCESS table with in-frame rearrangements only. Some clones are missing; in checked studies, unresolved V genes explain under half, and the rest has no known cause. V, J and clone size were drawn from that table, and D and trimming were deduced from the DNA. This sample is represented by fewer than 110,000 clones; around nine tenths of them were singletons. The top ten clones comprise approximately 22% of the sample.

In light of the paper, this sample's time point label describes: baseline before first vaccination. Vaccinee samples came from UK trials COV001 and COV002, including a single-blind randomized controlled phase 2/3 trial of AZD1222 (ChAdOx1 nCoV-19) in healthy adults. For TCRbeta chain sequencing, PBMC samples were collected from trial participants at day 0 and at day 28 after the second dose. The chain is assembled from TRBV6-5 and TRBJ1-2; the best D guess is TRBD1, with 5 bases matching. Source: peripheral blood, taken on day 0 of AZD1222 vaccination. The clonotype was recovered from an adult in good health. CDR3 loop: CASSYRQNYYGYTF. The DNA sequence is given as TGTGCCAGCAGTTACCGACAGAACTACTATGGCTACACCTTC.